This TCR beta chain was recorded in a study of radiation and T cells in renal cell carcinoma. Study in general: Nephrectomy followed 15 Gy stereotactic body radiation by 4 weeks. Findings and caveats of the study: Pretreatment tumor biopsies were lacking, so baseline clonotypes are unknown. From baseline, blood top tumor clonotypes peaked at 2 weeks post-radiation.

Time point denoted: baseline pretreatment blood. Treatment described: 15 Gy SBRT to primary tumor, nephrectomy 4 weeks later. After SBRT, blood was collected at 2 and 4 weeks, plus baseline. Germline-derived CDR1 and CDR2 are KGHSH and LQKENI. With V trimmed by 5 bases and J by 9 bases, 4 bases remained unmatched. The CDR3 has 13 residues. A single count supports this clone. Its antigen is still unknown. Generated by immunoSEQ multiplex PCR, the TCRdb table keeps only in-frame clones and is missing some. Of about 150,000 clones listed, around 90% are singletons. The sequencing used blood, collected from a patient whose treatment included radiotherapy and nephrectomy. The rearrangement joins TRBV18 to TRBJ1-5; TRBD1 agrees at 10 bases. This clonotype was obtained from a woman between 65 and 79 years old with renal cell carcinoma. CDR3 amino acids: CASSTGTGVPQHF. The CDR3 DNA is TGTGCCAGCTCAACCGGGACAGGGGTGCCCCAGCATTTT.